The sample holds a few counts of the clone carrying this T cell receptor (beta chain). Its specificity is unknown. Germline V gene lookup returns CDR1 SGHVS and CDR2 FNYEAQ. Trimming removed 5 bases from V and 6 bases from J; junction bases left unmatched: 12. This CDR3 is built from 17 residues. Expressed TCRB transcripts were sequenced because the entire RNA isolate underwent reverse transcription. Sequencing used immunoSEQ multiplex PCR; TCRdb keeps in-frame clones, though not all of them. The table lists hundreds of thousands of clones, around 9.9% of them singletons. These data are taken from a study of beta chain features in type 1 diabetes. The study, taken as a whole, reports: Patients showed naive, central memory and Treg TCRB repertoires that appeared more similar than those of healthy donors. Among all four CD4+ subsets, Type 1 diabetes patients had TCRB CDR3s that were moderately but significantly shorter.

The J gene is TRBJ2-1, the V gene TRBV7-6, with 11 bases identical to TRBD2. Sequencing was carried out using naive CD4+ T cells from blood. The clonotype was recovered from a man aged 25 to 40 with type 1 diabetes. The DNA for the CDR3 is TGTGCCAGCAGCCCAACTGGAACTAGCGGGAGCTCCAATGAGCAGTTCTTC. This translates into CASSPTGTSGSSNEQFF. Combining the CDR3 with reference TRBV7-6 and TRBJ2-1 gives the whole variable domain GAGVSQSPRYKVTKRGQDVALRCDPISGHVSLYWYRQALGQGPEFLTYFNYEAQQDKSGLPNDRFSAERPEGSISTLTIQRTEQRDSAMYRCASSPTGTSGSSNEQFFGPGTRLTVL.